This TCR beta chain appears in the sequencing data of a study of identical twins. One entry per CDR3 protein results from TCRdb running MiXCR on the 5' RACE reads. Here the sample spans 400,000 to 550,000 distinct CDR3 sequences, roughly a fifth being singletons. This CDR3 is 18 amino acids long. The germline V gene encodes CDR1 MNHNS and CDR2 SASEGT. Trimming cost V 7 bases and J 0 bases; bases outside gene matches: 14. This clonotype was counted a single time. Its cognate antigen is unknown. Study-level findings and limits: Without tracking the same donors, conclusions rested on cross-sectional statistical analysis.

This sample also appeared in a second study, on T cells expressing NK-cell markers. Turning to that study: Underlying the TCR beta repertoires were sorted CD3+CD56+NKG2C+, CD3+CD56+NKG2C- and CD3+CD56-NKG2C+ T cells. Seven of eight sequenced donors tested HCMV-seropositive; one tested seronegative. No clear determination of HCMV specificity was made for expanded NKG2C+ T cell clones.

The chain couples TRBV6-1 to TRBJ2-2; TRBD2 matches 7 bases. This clonotype was sampled from a woman between 18 and 30 years old in good health. Specimen: CD4+ T cells sorted from blood. Written as DNA, the CDR3 is TGTGCCAGCACACGTCGCACTAGCGCCTATACGAACACCGGGGAGCTGTTTTTT. Translation: CASTRRTSAYTNTGELFF.